Each of the 27 T cell receptor beta chains below was sequenced from the same sample in a study of CD8 T cells in Susac syndrome. RNA in amounts of about 0.5 to 1 ug was reverse transcribed with random hexamers. MiXCR, applied by TCRdb to the immunoSEQ multiplex PCR reads, yields one record per CDR3 protein. Altogether more than 150,000 distinct CDR3 sequences are present, just under 95% being singletons, with the ten largest covering around 0.21%. The sample comprised CD8+ T cells from PBMCs. These receptors all stem from a human donor with multiple sclerosis.

The rearrangement joins TRBV27 to TRBJ1-1; a weak D match, TRBD1 (6 bases). CDR1 and CDR2 from the germline V gene are MNHEY and SMNVEV (reference sequence). Trimming removed 6 bases from V and 4 bases from J, with 12 bases in between. The CDR3 spans 13 residues. The CDR3 DNA is TGTGCCAGCAGGGCAGGGGCCCGCACTGAAGCTTTCTTT. It yields the protein CASRAGARTEAFF.

The chain recombines TRBV29-1 with TRBJ2-7; either TRBD1 or TRBD2 may fit D (5 bases each). V was pared by 3 bases and J by 4 bases, with 7 bases between. The germline V gene encodes CDR1 SQVTM and CDR2 ANQGSEA. There are 11 residues in the CDR3. The CDR3 DNA sequence: TGCAGCGTTGATGGGGGTTACGAGCAGTACTTC. The encoded protein is CSVDGGYEQYF.

The chain is built from TRBV7-9 and TRBJ2-5; D remains unclear. This CDR3 has 12 amino acids. Germline V lookup: CDR1 SEHNR, CDR2 FQNEAQ (reference sequence). Trimming took 4 bases from V and 4 from J, leaving 7 bases between them. CDR3 sequence (DNA): TGTGCCAGCAGCTACACTACAGAGACCCAGTACTTC. It yields the protein CASSYTTETQYF.

This rearrangement joins TRBV20-1 to TRBJ2-1; possibly TRBD2 for D (6 bases). Germline V gives CDR1 DFQATT, CDR2 SNEGSKA (reference sequence). V dropped 4 bases and J dropped 5 bases, with 15 bases sitting between them. The CDR3 is 14 residues long. CDR3 protein: CSATGLEEDNEQFF. The CDR3 DNA reads TGCAGTGCTACGGGACTGGAGGAGGACAATGAGCAGTTCTTC.

This clonotype was found once. The chain is built from TRBV7-8 and TRBJ2-7; D gene uncertain. This CDR3 spans 15 amino acids. V shed 4 bases and J shed 3 bases, with 16 bases lying between them. CDR1 SGHVS and CDR2 FQNEAQ come from the germline V gene. CDR3 sequence reads: CASSSAARRDYEQYF. The CDR3 nucleotides are TGTGCCAGCAGCTCCGCCGCACGACGAGACTACGAGCAGTACTTC.

The chain combines TRBV20-1 with TRBJ1-1, with D tentatively TRBD1 (6 bases). V was shortened by 0 bases and J by 4 bases, with 9 bases between the two germline ends. In germline, CDR1 is DFQATT, CDR2 SNEGSKA (reference sequence). This CDR3 region has 13 residues. CDR3 sequence (DNA): TGCAGTGCTAGAGATCTCAGGGGCACTGAAGCTTTCTTT. Translation gives CSARDLRGTEAFF.

The chain joins TRBV27 to TRBJ2-2; D perhaps matches TRBD1 (6 bases). The CDR3 has 15 amino acids. Germline lookup yields CDR1 MNHEY and CDR2 SMNVEV (reference sequence). The V gene lost 5 bases and the J gene lost 3 bases, with 13 bases spanning the gap. The CDR3 protein is CASSPTDSHTGELFF. The DNA of the CDR3 is TGTGCCAGCAGTCCCACGGACAGTCACACCGGGGAGCTGTTTTTT.

The genes are TRBV15 and TRBJ1-2; 7 nucleotides match TRBD1. Germline trimming cut 5 bases from V and 8 bases from J; bases unmatched to any gene: 11. This CDR3 comprises 14 residues. CDR1 is LNHNV and CDR2 is YYDKDF in the germline V gene (reference sequence). The CDR3 loop is CATSGLTGVVGYTF. The CDR3 coding sequence is TGTGCCACCAGCGGATTAACAGGGGTCGTGGGCTACACCTTC.

The chain employs TRBV20-1 and TRBJ1-1; D not resolved. This CDR3 is built from 13 residues. Germline CDR1 DFQATT, CDR2 SNEGSKA (reference sequence). V was trimmed by 4 bases and J by 3 bases, leaving 12 bases between them. This CDR3 reads CSAKKRAYTEAFF. The CDR3 DNA reads as TGCAGTGCTAAGAAAAGGGCTTACACTGAAGCTTTCTTT.

The J gene is TRBJ2-2, the V gene TRBV23-1; 9 nucleotides align to TRBD2. TRBV23-1 counts as an open reading frame of uncertain function. The V segment lost 10 bases and the J segment 5 bases; nucleotides outside the gene matches: 11. The CDR3 has 15 residues. The CDR3 DNA is TGCGCCAACCCAACCCTAGCGGGGATAACCGGGGAGCTGTTTTTT. It yields the protein CANPTLAGITGELFF.

This clonotype was recorded once. CDR3 bases: TGTGCCAGCAGCCCAGACAGGGGGCTTGAGGGCGAGCAGTACTTC. Its translation: CASSPDRGLEGEQYF. The rearrangement uses TRBV7-9 and TRBJ2-7; 10 bases line up with TRBD1. Germline trimming cut 5 bases from V and 6 bases from J; bases unmatched to any gene: 10. CDR1 SEHNR and CDR2 FQNEAQ come from the germline V gene (reference sequence). The CDR3 consists of 15 residues.

This rearrangement joins TRBV2 to TRBJ1-2; D might be TRBD1 (5 bases). Germline-derived CDR1 and CDR2 are SNHLY and FYNNEI. CDR3 length equals 13 residues. Trimming left V 6 bases short and J 5 bases short, with 13 bases between. CDR3 DNA sequence: TGTGCCAGCAGCGCGACAGCGACTTATGGCTACACCTTC. It encodes CASSATATYGYTF.

This clonotype is a singleton in its sample. This chain uses TRBV5-6 with TRBJ1-6, with D tentatively TRBD1 (5 bases). CDR1 and CDR2 from the germline V gene are SGHDT and YYEEEE. This CDR3 has 16 amino acids. Trimming stripped 1 base from V and 2 bases from J, with 10 bases between. CDR3 bases: TGTGCCAGCAGCTTGACCCGACAGACCTATAATTCACCCCTCCACTTT. It specifies CASSLTRQTYNSPLHF.

The V gene is TRBV11-2, the J gene TRBJ2-3; 7 bases are a match to TRBD1. V lost 8 bases, J lost 1 base, and 3 bases stayed unmatched. The CDR3 sequence is 13 residues long. Germline lookup yields CDR1 SGHAT and CDR2 FQNNGV. In DNA, the CDR3 is TGTGCCAGCCGGACAGGCCGCACAGATACGCAGTATTTT. Its translation is CASRTGRTDTQYF.

This chain joins TRBV11-2 and TRBJ2-5; perhaps TRBD2 as D (6 bases). The CDR3 sequence is 14 residues long. Per the germline V gene, CDR1 is SGHAT and CDR2 is FQNNGV. V shed 6 bases and J shed 5 bases, with 16 bases lying between them. In nucleotides, the CDR3 is TGTGCCAGCAGTCCGCGCGGCGGGGCGGAGACCCAGTACTTC. This sequence encodes CASSPRGGAETQYF.

The chain has TRBV5-6 and TRBJ1-5, with 7 bases identical to TRBD1. Trimming removed 2 bases from V and 3 bases from J; junction bases left unmatched: 8. The V gene's germline CDR1 is SGHDT and CDR2 YYEEEE. This CDR3 contains 16 residues. For the CDR3, the DNA is TGTGCCAGCAGCTTATCTGCGACAGGGAACAATCAGCCCCAGCATTTT. Translated: CASSLSATGNNQPQHF.

This sequence joins TRBV5-1 and TRBJ2-1; 7 positions agree with TRBD1. This CDR3 has 17 residues. Germline lookup yields CDR1 SGHRS and CDR2 YFSETQ. V was clipped by 1 base and J by 0 bases; unmatched bases: 7. This CDR3 is CASSLHTGQSSYNEQFF. Written as DNA, the CDR3 is TGCGCCAGCAGCTTGCACACGGGACAGAGCTCCTACAATGAGCAGTTCTTC.

This clonotype was observed a single time. The chain uses TRBV20-1 and TRBJ1-6, with a weak D call TRBD1 (6 bases). The CDR3 contains 16 residues. Trimming took 0 bases from V and 2 from J, leaving 11 bases between them. Germline V CDR1 and CDR2: DFQATT, SNEGSKA (reference sequence). The CDR3: CSARDRDTTYNSPLHF. The CDR3 DNA reads as TGCAGTGCTAGAGATCGGGACACCACCTATAATTCACCCCTCCACTTT.

The J gene is TRBJ2-5, the V gene TRBV20-1; D perhaps matches TRBD2 (7 bases). The CDR3 is made up of 15 amino acids. From germline, CDR1 is DFQATT and CDR2 SNEGSKA (reference sequence). The V end lost 4 bases, the J end lost 1 base, and 16 bases lay between the germline ends. The CDR3 sequence is CSATWGGAIQETQYF. The CDR3 DNA sequence: TGCAGTGCTACCTGGGGGGGGGCGATCCAAGAGACCCAGTACTTC.

The table lists this clonotype with a count of one. The chain has TRBV3-1 and TRBJ1-1; D unresolved. V gave up 3 bases and J gave up 0 bases, with 5 bases separating them. The CDR3 extends over 13 amino acids. Germline-derived CDR1 and CDR2 are LGHDT and YNNKEL (reference sequence). The CDR3 loop reads CASSHVLNTEAFF. CDR3 nucleotide sequence: TGTGCCAGCAGCCACGTACTGAACACTGAAGCTTTCTTT.

The genes are TRBV29-1 and TRBJ2-1; tentative D call: TRBD1 (6 bases). CDR3 length equals 12 residues. V shed 7 bases and J shed 6 bases, with 13 bases lying between them. In germline, CDR1 is SQVTM, CDR2 ANQGSEA. CDR3 residues: CSDRTELNEQFF. CDR3 DNA sequence: TGCAGCGATCGGACAGAACTCAATGAGCAGTTCTTC.

J is TRBJ2-6 and V is TRBV29-1; tentative D call: TRBD2 (5 bases). The CDR3 has 13 residues. The germline gives CDR1 SQVTM, CDR2 ANQGSEA. V was cut by 4 bases and J by 3 bases, with 7 bases left in between. CDR3 amino acids: CSVAGNGANVLTF. For the CDR3, the DNA is TGCAGCGTTGCCGGGAATGGGGCCAACGTCCTGACTTTC.

The chain recombines TRBV7-2 with TRBJ2-7; D gene ambiguous. Trimming cost V 0 bases and J 1 base, with 13 bases left between them. The CDR3 is made up of 16 amino acids. Germline V gene lookup returns CDR1 SGHTA and CDR2 FQGNSA. The CDR3 loop reads CASSLAPLGRSYEQYF. The CDR3 coding sequence is TGTGCCAGCAGCTTAGCGCCCCTCGGACGGTCCTACGAGCAGTACTTC.

V is TRBV7-8 and J is TRBJ2-3, with D tentatively TRBD1 (5 bases). This CDR3 spans 11 amino acids. V lost 7 bases and J 6 bases, leaving 8 bases between the germline ends. Germline CDR1 reads SGHVS; CDR2 reads FQNEAQ. CDR3 sequence reads: CASNSGDTQYF. CDR3 DNA sequence: TGTGCCAGCAACTCAGGGGATACGCAGTATTTT.

V is TRBV20-1 and J is TRBJ2-1, with 10 bases fitting TRBD1. This CDR3 spans 14 amino acids. The germline gives CDR1 DFQATT, CDR2 SNEGSKA (reference sequence). J gave up 3 bases and V 4 bases, and 3 bases lay outside the gene matches. The chain's CDR3 is CSATDRGDYNEQFF. The CDR3 region has the DNA TGCAGTGCTACGGACAGGGGGGACTACAATGAGCAGTTCTTC.

The rearrangement joins TRBV7-2 to TRBJ2-7, with TRBD2 as a possible D gene (6 bases). The CDR3 loop spans 13 amino acids. CDR1 is SGHTA, CDR2 FQGNSA, per germline. Trimming shortened V by 1 base and J by 3 bases, and 7 bases separated the two germline ends. The CDR3 DNA is TGTGCCAGCAGCTTAGGACTAGTCTACGAGCAGTACTTC. Protein: CASSLGLVYEQYF.

This clonotype was seen only once. This chain links TRBV19 with TRBJ2-2; D remains unclear. The CDR3 spans 15 residues. The germline V gene has CDR1 LNHDA and CDR2 SQIVND (reference sequence). The V end was cut by 6 bases, the J end by 7 bases, with 18 bases between. The CDR3 nucleotides read TGTGCCAGTAGCCCTTGGACCAACAGTATCGGGGAGCTGTTTTTT. This gives the protein CASSPWTNSIGELFF. Variable domain in full (rest from reference TRBV19 and TRBJ2-2): DGGITQSPKYLFRKEGQNVTLSCEQNLNHDAMYWYRQDPGQGLRLIYYSQIVNDFQKGDIAEGYSVSREKKESFPLTVTSAQKNPTAFYLCASSPWTNSIGELFFGEGSRLTVL.